Below, 26 T cell receptor beta chains from the same sample are listed, as sequenced in a study of shared clonotypes between healthy human individuals. Sequenced by immunoSEQ multiplex PCR; TCRdb stores in-frame clones only, minus some. The data hold 2.3 million or so clones, with approximately 95% observed a single time. The sample taken for sequencing was naive CD4+ T cells from PBMCs. Subset defined: CD45RA+ positively selected. The source is a man aged 18 to 29 in good health. Some clones in this sample may be carry-over from other donors' samples.

The CDR3 DNA reads as TGCGCCAGCCGCTGGGGAGCAACTAATGAAAAACTGTTTTTT. It specifies CASRWGATNEKLFF. The chain uses TRBV10-2 and TRBJ1-4, with unresolved D. The V end was cut by 8 bases, the J end by 0 bases, with 10 bases between. This CDR3 region has 14 residues. The germline CDR1 and CDR2 sequences are WSHSY and SAAADI.

The chain combines TRBV7-9 with TRBJ1-2; a weak D match, TRBD1 (6 bases). Germline V gene lookup returns CDR1 SEHNR and CDR2 FQNEAQ (reference sequence). With 1 base removed from V and 8 bases from J, the gap between germline ends came to 11 bases. The CDR3 is made up of 13 amino acids. CDR3 protein: CASSLGGASGYTF. For the CDR3, the DNA is TGTGCCAGCAGCTTAGGGGGGGCGAGCGGCTACACCTTC.

The chain links TRBV19 to TRBJ1-5; tentatively, D is TRBD1 (5 bases). Germline V gene lookup returns CDR1 LNHDA and CDR2 SQIVND (reference sequence). This CDR3 is built from 14 residues. Trimming removed 4 bases from V and 7 bases from J, with 14 bases in between. The CDR3 nucleotides read TGTGCCAGTAGTACCAGTCAGGGTTGGCAGCCCCAGCATTTT. Its protein product is CASSTSQGWQPQHF.

The rearrangement joins TRBV9 to TRBJ2-3, with 9 bases lining up with TRBD2. V gave up 1 base and J gave up 5 bases; unmatched junction bases: 14. CDR1 and CDR2 from the germline V gene are SGDLS and YYNGEE. The length of the CDR3 is 18 residues. The CDR3 is CASSVLPFGGRALDTQYF. The DNA of the CDR3 is TGTGCCAGCAGCGTACTTCCCTTTGGCGGGAGGGCCTTAGATACGCAGTATTTT.

Of note for this clone: This CDR3 is also generated by other DNA sequences in the sample. J is TRBJ1-3 and V is TRBV5-1; D not certain. The germline CDR1 and CDR2 sequences are SGHRS and YFSETQ. With 1 base removed from V and 0 bases from J, the gap between germline ends came to 5 bases. This CDR3 contains 14 residues. The CDR3 loop is CASSLQTSGNTIYF. In nucleotides, the CDR3 is TGCGCCAGCAGCTTGCAAACCTCTGGAAACACCATATATTTT.

This sequence joins TRBV6-7 and TRBJ1-1; tentatively, D is TRBD1 (6 bases). TRBV6-7 qualifies as an ORF whose function is uncertain. The CDR3 contains 18 residues. V was shortened by 6 bases and J by 0 bases, with 23 bases between the two germline ends. CDR3 coding DNA: TGTGCCAGCAGAGACGACGATAGGGGGTTCTCAATGAACACTGAAGCTTTCTTT. This encodes CASRDDDRGFSMNTEAFF.

This chain uses TRBV6-6 with TRBJ2-7; TRBD2 matches 11 bases. Germline V gene lookup returns CDR1 MNHNY and CDR2 SVGAGI (reference sequence). The trim removed 0 bases at V and 7 bases at J, leaving 5 bases unmatched. The CDR3 runs 15 residues. CDR3 residues: CASSYSTSGRGEQYF. The DNA for the CDR3 is TGTGCCAGCAGTTACTCCACTAGCGGGAGAGGGGAGCAGTACTTC.

This clone has a single count. The chain's CDR3 is CASSRGTLSSGNTIYF. CDR3 DNA sequence: TGTGCCAGCAGCCGGGGGACGTTGAGCTCTGGAAACACCATATATTTT. This sequence joins TRBV5-8 and TRBJ1-3; D might be TRBD1 (5 bases). The CDR3 length is 16 residues. Germline CDR1 SGHTS, CDR2 YDEGEE. The V end lost 4 bases, the J end lost 0 bases, and 14 bases lay between the germline ends.

The CDR3 here is CASSPRYSNQPQHF. For the CDR3, the DNA is TGTGCCAGCAGTCCCAGATATAGCAATCAGCCCCAGCATTTT. The chain couples TRBV6-5 to TRBJ1-5, with no clear D. Germline CDR1 reads MNHEY; CDR2 reads SVGAGI. V dropped 5 bases and J dropped 0 bases, with 8 bases sitting between them. CDR3 length: 14 amino acids.

The V gene is TRBV4-1, the J gene TRBJ2-2, with a tentative D call TRBD2 (6 bases). V gave up 0 bases and J gave up 8 bases, with 13 bases separating them. CDR3 length: 15 amino acids. Germline CDR1 and CDR2: MGHRA and YSYEKL. CDR3 coding DNA: TGCGCCAGCAGCCAAGAGATTCTAGCGTCAGGGGAGCTGTTTTTT. Translated, it gives CASSQEILASGELFF.

The gene calls are TRBV6-1 and TRBJ2-7; D uncertain. The length of the CDR3 is 14 residues. From germline, CDR1 is MNHNS and CDR2 SASEGT. Trimming pared 0 bases from V and 3 bases from J, leaving 9 bases between. The CDR3: CASSEALGIYEQYF. In nucleotides, the CDR3 is TGTGCCAGCAGTGAAGCGTTGGGTATCTACGAGCAGTACTTC.

This rearrangement joins TRBV5-1 to TRBJ2-1; D gene ambiguous. In germline, CDR1 is SGHRS, CDR2 YFSETQ. V was shortened by 3 bases and J by 1 base, with 11 bases between the two germline ends. The CDR3 is made up of 15 amino acids. The CDR3 region has the DNA TGCGCCAGCAGCTGGTTGACGGGTTCCTACAATGAGCAGTTCTTC. This sequence encodes CASSWLTGSYNEQFF.

The chain carries TRBV18 and TRBJ1-5, with D perhaps TRBD1 (6 bases). V was cut by 6 bases and J by 7 bases, with 19 bases left in between. The germline V gene encodes CDR1 KGHSH and CDR2 LQKENI. This CDR3 comprises 15 residues. The CDR3 coding sequence is TGTGCCAGCTCGCTAACCCAGGGGTCGGGGCAGCCCCAGCATTTT. It translates to CASSLTQGSGQPQHF.

The chain couples TRBV6-1 to TRBJ2-7; possible D gene TRBD1, 5 bases. CDR1 is MNHNS, CDR2 SASEGT, per germline. This CDR3 is 14 amino acids long. With 6 bases removed from V and 3 bases from J, the gap between germline ends came to 15 bases. As DNA, the CDR3 is TGTGCCAGCAGGCAAGACAGTCTTCGCTACGAGCAGTACTTC. Translated: CASRQDSLRYEQYF.

The rearrangement uses TRBV7-9 and TRBJ2-7; D uncertain. The V gene lost 5 bases and the J gene lost 0 bases, with 14 bases spanning the gap. The germline V gene has CDR1 SEHNR and CDR2 FQNEAQ (reference sequence). The CDR3 consists of 15 residues. Written as DNA, the CDR3 is TGTGCCAGCAGCCCCCTCCCCGGGCACTCCTACGAGCAGTACTTC. Translating it yields CASSPLPGHSYEQYF.

The chain links TRBV10-1 to TRBJ2-1; 9 nucleotides line up with TRBD2. The CDR3 extends over 16 amino acids. The ends lost 3 bases at V and 8 bases at J; junction bases unmatched: 11. Germline CDR1 is WNHNN and CDR2 is SYGVQD (reference sequence). The CDR3 DNA sequence: TGCGCCAGCAGTGACGGCGGGAGGGCCAGTCTTGATGAGCAGTTCTTC. Translation gives CASSDGGRASLDEQFF.

This clone was recorded a few times. The chain couples TRBV7-2 to TRBJ1-2; 10 bases are shared with TRBD1. The V and J ends lost 3 bases and 4 bases, in that order; junction bases with no gene match: 2. Germline CDR1 is SGHTA and CDR2 is FQGNSA. The CDR3 sequence is 14 residues long. This CDR3 is CASSFRDRGYGYTF. CDR3 DNA sequence: TGTGCCAGCAGCTTCCGGGACAGGGGCTATGGCTACACCTTC.

A few counts support this clone. The J gene is TRBJ2-4, the V gene TRBV20-1, with D possibly being TRBD1 (5 bases). Germline V lookup: CDR1 DFQATT, CDR2 SNEGSKA (reference sequence). This CDR3 has 11 residues. Trimming removed 1 base from V and 11 bases from J, with 9 bases in between. The CDR3 DNA follows: TGCAGTGCTAGAGGAAGGGGCGTTCAGTACTTC. This translates into CSARGRGVQYF.

The chain carries TRBV19 and TRBJ2-7; either TRBD1 or TRBD2 may fit D (5 bases each). V lost 5 bases, J lost 3 bases, and 14 bases lay in between. Germline lookup yields CDR1 LNHDA and CDR2 SQIVND (reference sequence). The CDR3 contains 14 residues. The CDR3 protein is CASSSRGYLYEQYF. The CDR3 nucleotides read TGTGCCAGTAGTTCTCGGGGCTACCTCTACGAGCAGTACTTC.

The rearrangement links TRBV28 to TRBJ2-7; 11 bases are a match to TRBD2. This CDR3 is 14 amino acids long. V dropped 8 bases and J dropped 4; count of bases not matched to a gene: 7. Germline V gives CDR1 MDHEN, CDR2 SYDVKM. CDR3 sequence reads: CASLSSSGRYEQYF. The CDR3 DNA is TGTGCCAGCTTGTCCTCTAGCGGGAGGTACGAGCAGTACTTC.

The chain has TRBV11-1 and TRBJ2-6; D perhaps matches TRBD2 (5 bases). Trimming removed 3 bases at V and 2 bases at J, with 14 bases between. Germline V gene sequence: CDR1 SGHAT, CDR2 FQDESV (reference sequence). CDR3 length equals 17 residues. CDR3 sequence: CASSLDGSGPGANVLTF. CDR3 in DNA: TGTGCCAGCAGCTTGGATGGGAGTGGGCCTGGGGCCAACGTCCTGACTTTC.

Concerning this clone: Other nucleotide sequences in the sample specify the same CDR3. This chain connects TRBV9 to TRBJ2-1; TRBD2 might be the D (6 bases). Germline assignment: CDR1 SGDLS and CDR2 YYNGEE. This CDR3 has 13 residues. V was cut by 2 bases and J by 7 bases, with 10 bases left in between. CDR3 amino acids: CASSVAGWNEQFF. The CDR3 region has the DNA TGTGCCAGCAGCGTTGCGGGGTGGAATGAGCAGTTCTTC. The full variable domain, its missing parts supplied by reference TRBV9 and TRBJ2-1, is DSGVTQTPKHLITATGQRVTLRCSPRSGDLSVYWYQQSLDQGLQFLIQYYNGEERAKGNILERFSAQQFPDLHSELNLSSLELGDSALYFCASSVAGWNEQFFGPGTRLTVL.

The CDR3 DNA is TGTGCCAGTAGTATGTTACAGGGGGCATTTTTGTACGAGCAGTACTTC. Translating gives CASSMLQGAFLYEQYF. V is TRBV19 and J is TRBJ2-7, with TRBD1 matching 9 bases. Looked up from germline, CDR1 is LNHDA and CDR2 is SQIVND (reference sequence). Germline trimming cut 3 bases from V and 4 bases from J; bases unmatched to any gene: 10. The CDR3 length is 16 residues.

This clone occurred once. This sequence joins TRBV7-8 and TRBJ2-3, with D maybe TRBD2 (6 bases). The CDR3 is 18 amino acids. Trimming pared 5 bases from V and 4 bases from J, leaving 25 bases between. Germline lookup yields CDR1 SGHVS and CDR2 FQNEAQ. In DNA form, the CDR3 reads TGTGCCAGCAGCCCGCATCCTGGGACTCCGCTTTCCCCAGATACGCAGTATTTT. Its protein product is CASSPHPGTPLSPDTQYF.

This chain connects TRBV25-1 to TRBJ2-7; no definite D call. The V end was cut by 1 base, the J end by 2 bases, with 9 bases between. This CDR3 is built from 14 residues. Germline values: CDR1 MGHDK, CDR2 SYGVNS. The CDR3 is CASSEFGVAYEQYF. CDR3 DNA sequence: TGTGCCAGCAGTGAATTTGGAGTAGCCTACGAGCAGTACTTC.

The chain joins TRBV19 to TRBJ1-5, with a weak D call TRBD1 (5 bases). The CDR3 loop spans 15 amino acids. Germline V gene lookup returns CDR1 LNHDA and CDR2 SQIVND (reference sequence). V lost 7 bases to trimming and J lost 3 bases, with 16 bases between them. The DNA of the CDR3 is TGTGCCAGTACCCAGAAACTAGGGGCCAATCAGCCCCAGCATTTT. Protein sequence: CASTQKLGANQPQHF.